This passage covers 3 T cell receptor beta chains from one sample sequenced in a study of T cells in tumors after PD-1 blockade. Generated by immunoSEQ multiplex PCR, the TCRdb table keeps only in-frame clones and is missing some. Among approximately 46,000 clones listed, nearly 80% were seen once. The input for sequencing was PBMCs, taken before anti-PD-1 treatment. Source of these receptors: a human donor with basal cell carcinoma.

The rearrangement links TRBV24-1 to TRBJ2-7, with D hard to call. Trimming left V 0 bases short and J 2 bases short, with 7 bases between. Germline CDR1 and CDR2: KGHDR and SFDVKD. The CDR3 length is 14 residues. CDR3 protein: CATSDLRFPYEQYF. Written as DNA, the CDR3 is TGTGCCACCAGTGATTTGCGGTTTCCCTACGAGCAGTACTTC.

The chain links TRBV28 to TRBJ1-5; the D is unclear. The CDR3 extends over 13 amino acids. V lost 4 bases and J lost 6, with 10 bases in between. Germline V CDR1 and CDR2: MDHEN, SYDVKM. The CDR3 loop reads CASSSSRGQPQHF. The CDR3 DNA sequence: TGTGCCAGCAGTTCCTCCCGGGGTCAGCCCCAGCATTTT.

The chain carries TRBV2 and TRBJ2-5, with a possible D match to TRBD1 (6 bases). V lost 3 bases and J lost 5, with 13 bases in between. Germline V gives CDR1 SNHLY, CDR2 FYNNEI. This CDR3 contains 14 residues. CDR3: CASSEAGVGETQYF. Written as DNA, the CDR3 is TGTGCCAGCAGTGAGGCAGGGGTAGGGGAGACCCAGTACTTC. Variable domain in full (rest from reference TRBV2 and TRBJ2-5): EPEVTQTPSHQVTQMGQEVILRCVPISNHLYFYWYRQILGQKVEFLVSFYNNEISEKSEIFDDQFSVERPDGSNFTLKIRSTKLEDSAMYFCASSEAGVGETQYFGPGTRLLVL.